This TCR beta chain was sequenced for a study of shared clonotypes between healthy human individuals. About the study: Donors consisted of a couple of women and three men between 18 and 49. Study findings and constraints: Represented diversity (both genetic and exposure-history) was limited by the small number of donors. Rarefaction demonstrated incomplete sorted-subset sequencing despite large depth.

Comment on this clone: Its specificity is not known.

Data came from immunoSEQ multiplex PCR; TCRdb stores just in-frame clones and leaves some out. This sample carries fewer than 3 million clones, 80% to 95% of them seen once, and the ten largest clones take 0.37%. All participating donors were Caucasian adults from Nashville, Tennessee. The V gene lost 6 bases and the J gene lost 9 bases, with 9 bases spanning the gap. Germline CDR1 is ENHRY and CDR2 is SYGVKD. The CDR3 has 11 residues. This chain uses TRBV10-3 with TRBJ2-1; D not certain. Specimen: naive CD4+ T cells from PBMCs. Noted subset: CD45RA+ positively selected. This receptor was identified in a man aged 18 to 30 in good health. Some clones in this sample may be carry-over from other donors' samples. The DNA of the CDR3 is TGTGCCATCAGGGGTCTCGGTGAGCAGTTCTTC. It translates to CAIRGLGEQFF.